This T cell receptor beta chain was captured by sequencing in a study of Graves' ophthalmopathy and Graves' hyperthyroidism. Study-wide results and caveats: The study's model predicted ophthalmopathy progression at roughly 69% sensitivity and 72.22% specificity.

This clonotype was counted at least ten times. Antigen unknown. Additional autoimmune diseases, uncontrolled infections, pregnancy or lactation disqualified patients. Trimming stripped 3 bases from V and 6 bases from J, with 8 bases between. Germline values: CDR1 SNHLY, CDR2 FYNNEI. This CDR3 has 12 residues. RNA transcripts provided the template for amplifying TCR beta CDR3 regions. An initial RT-PCR round employing HTBI primers preceded a second-round multiplex PCR. A single record per CDR3 protein comes from TCRdb applying MiXCR to the multiplex PCR reads. The table lists hundreds of thousands of distinct CDR3 sequences, over 13% of them singletons.

The V gene is TRBV2, the J gene TRBJ2-5; tentative D call: TRBD1 (6 bases). The sequenced sample was blood. The TCR was taken from a woman in her thirties with Graves' ophthalmopathy. Written as DNA, the CDR3 is TGTGCCAGCAGTGACAGGGGAAAGACCCAGTACTTC. As protein: CASSDRGKTQYF. Drawing the rest from reference TRBV2 and TRBJ2-5, the complete variable domain is EPEVTQTPSHQVTQMGQEVILRCVPISNHLYFYWYRQILGQKVEFLVSFYNNEISEKSEIFDDQFSVERPDGSNFTLKIRSTKLEDSAMYFCASSDRGKTQYFGPGTRLLVL.